Given below is one TCR beta chain in context. What antigen it recognizes has not been identified. Base qualities are not at hand, and no much larger clone is one base apart. Compared with germline, V lacks 5 bases and J lacks 9 bases; bases without a gene match: 6. The germline V gene (reference sequence) specifies LNHNV as CDR1 and YYDKDF as CDR2. The CDR3 holds 12 amino acids from the cysteine to the phenylalanine. Only the CDR3 portion is preserved as DNA: 36 bases, with reading frame beginning at the first base. The CDR3 regions of human TCRbeta chains were analyzed by immunosequencing. As for the authors' bioinformatics: TCRs in the repertoires were compared against a reference library of SARS-CoV-2-specific TCRs that had been generated with the MIRA antigen-specificity platform. Breadth was defined as the fraction of unique TCRs that were SARS-CoV-2-associated, and depth was defined as the fraction of total T cells that were SARS-CoV-2-associated. Each spike-specific TCR was assigned to its reactive spike region and to a CD4 or CD8 class using the MIRA data. Log10-transformed breadth and depth values were compared by one-way ANOVA with Sidak's multiple comparisons tests. Entries here come from immuneACCESS through TCRdb and include only in-frame sequences with V and J called. Some clones fail to appear in such tables; in the studies checked, an unresolved V gene covers under half of the shortfall, and the cause of the remainder is unknown. V and J calls and clone size follow that table, whereas D and trimming were derived from the DNA. The sample table records 65,000 to 90,000 clones; about 90% of these occur just once. The top ten hold roughly 7.6% of the sample.

The data stem from a study of T cell responses to AZD1222 COVID-19 vaccine (dated by TCRdb to the early 2020s). In terms of the full investigation: AZD1222 recipients with second doses at about 4 weeks or about 12 weeks were pooled, because spike-specific TCR depth and breadth did not differ between schedules. TCR sequencing was performed for some 250 trial participants, of whom some 200 were given two doses of AZD1222 and approximately 26 were given two doses of MenACWY control vaccine. Trial participants were enrolled by age into 18-55, 56-69 and 70-plus year subgroups, with 148, 28 and 57 TCR-sequenced participants respectively. General conclusions and limits of the study: The whole spike protein was spanned by vaccine-associated CD4 TCRs, and dominant responses were seen in regions 160-218 and 743-854. Because no samples from the day 14 peak response were available, repertoires could be characterized only after the peak T cell response. The 56-69-year group was small, and its depth increase did not reach significance, likely because of low power. After two AZD1222 doses, both the breadth and the depth of spike-specific TCRs were significantly higher than at day 0 and than in MenACWY recipients. Participants were mostly white British, with more females than males. The authors suggested clonal diversity may have been underestimated. Conclusions about previously exposed vaccinees are limited, since just six AZD1222 recipients were seropositive for SARS-CoV-2 at baseline. Reportedly, close to half of the unique spike-specific TCRs recognized epitopes lying outside the regions that are mutated in the B.1.351 and B.1.1.7 variants.

The time point label here, explained by the study, means: baseline before first vaccination. Samples from vaccinated people were obtained from the UK trials COV001 and COV002, which included a single-blind randomized controlled phase 2/3 trial of AZD1222 (ChAdOx1 nCoV-19) in healthy adults. For TCRbeta chain sequencing, PBMC samples from trial participants were taken at day 0 and at day 28 after the second dose. The material was peripheral blood, obtained on day 0 of AZD1222 vaccination. This receptor chain uses TRBV15 and TRBJ1-2; 7 central nucleotides agree with TRBD1. The clonotype comes from an adult in good health. The CDR3 region: CATSLPGGSYTF. In nucleotides, the sequence is TGTGCCACCAGCCTCCCAGGGGGAAGCTACACCTTC. Beyond the CDR3, the reference TRBV15 and TRBJ1-2 genes provide the residues; the full variable domain reads: DAMVIQNPRYQVTQFGKPVTLSCSQTLNHNVMYWYQQKSSQAPKLLFHYYDKDFNNEADTPDNFQSRRPNTSFCFLDIRSPGLGDTAMYLCATSLPGGSYTFGSGTRLTVV.